The 21 T cell receptor beta chains listed next were all sequenced from one sample in a study of blood T cell repertoires in COVID-19. Sequencing used immunoSEQ multiplex PCR; TCRdb keeps in-frame clones, though not all of them. The table shows hundreds of thousands of clones, with 83% occurring only once. Input material: peripheral blood. The receptors were sampled from a middle-aged woman with active or convalescent COVID-19.

The chain joins TRBV7-9 to TRBJ2-1; 9 positions agree with TRBD2. There are 16 residues in the CDR3. Germline V gene sequence: CDR1 SEHNR, CDR2 FQNEAQ (reference sequence). V shed 0 bases and J 6 bases; nucleotides not matched to a gene: 6. The CDR3 region is CASSLASGLAANEQFF. The CDR3, as DNA: TGTGCCAGCAGCTTAGCCTCGGGACTAGCTGCCAATGAGCAGTTCTTC.

The chain combines TRBV3-1 (or the pseudogene TRBV3-2) with TRBJ1-5, with 7 bases aligning to TRBD1. The CDR3 extends over 14 amino acids. Germline CDR1 LGHDT, CDR2 YNNKEL (reference sequence). The V gene end was trimmed by 0 bases and the J gene end by 9 bases; junction bases not matched to a gene: 5. The DNA of the CDR3 is TGTGCCAGCAGCCAAGATCAGGGGGATCGGCCCCAGCATTTT. Translating it yields CASSQDQGDRPQHF.

V usage is TRBV4-2 and J usage is TRBJ2-2; D is possibly TRBD2 (7 bases). V lost 3 bases to trimming and J lost 2 bases, with 22 bases between them. Germline loops: CDR1 LGHNA, CDR2 YNFKEQ. CDR3 length equals 19 residues. CDR3 amino acids: CASSHEVGGLSGNTGELFF. In nucleotides, the CDR3 is TGTGCCAGCAGCCATGAGGTGGGGGGGCTATCTGGTAACACCGGGGAGCTGTTTTTT.

The chain couples TRBV5-1 to TRBJ2-5; 8 nucleotides line up with TRBD1. The CDR3 runs to 16 residues. Trimming cost V 1 base and J 2 bases; bases outside gene matches: 7. CDR1 SGHRS and CDR2 YFSETQ come from the germline V gene. As DNA, the CDR3 is TGCGCCAGCAGCTTGCTCCGGACAGGGCGACAAGAGACCCAGTACTTC. It encodes CASSLLRTGRQETQYF.

The rearrangement links TRBV24-1 to TRBJ1-2; weak D call: TRBD1 (6 bases). Germline V lookup: CDR1 KGHDR, CDR2 SFDVKD. Trimming took 2 bases from V and 6 from J, leaving 12 bases between them. The CDR3 runs to 14 residues. CDR3 protein: CATSDSSGDDGYTF. In nucleotides, the CDR3 is TGTGCCACCAGTGATTCCTCAGGGGATGATGGCTACACCTTC.

As concerns this clone: The same CDR3 is also encoded by other DNA sequences in this sample. The chain couples TRBV24-1 to TRBJ1-2; 8 bases align to TRBD1. The CDR3 loop spans 16 amino acids. Germline-derived CDR1 and CDR2 are KGHDR and SFDVKD. The V and J ends lost 3 bases and 7 bases, in that order; junction bases with no gene match: 12. CDR3 residues: CATSDTRTGKRGGYTF. The CDR3 nucleotides read TGTGCCACCAGTGATACCCGGACAGGGAAAAGAGGTGGCTACACCTTC.

The chain carries TRBV9 and TRBJ1-1; 10 positions agree with TRBD1. J gave up 4 bases and V 0 bases, and 6 bases lay outside the gene matches. Germline CDR1 is SGDLS and CDR2 is YYNGEE. The CDR3 runs to 16 residues. The DNA of the CDR3 is TGTGCCAGCAGCGTAGGACAGGGGGCGGTGGGCACTGAAGCTTTCTTT. Amino acids: CASSVGQGAVGTEAFF.

The rearrangement joins TRBV7-2 to TRBJ1-1, with 9 bases identical to TRBD1. Germline values: CDR1 SGHTA, CDR2 FQGNSA. The CDR3 consists of 14 residues. V lost 2 bases to trimming and J lost 8 bases; unmatched junction nucleotides: 6. Here the CDR3 DNA reads TGTGCCAGCAGCTTAAGGGGACAGGGCAGGGAAGCTTTCTTT. Encoded protein: CASSLRGQGREAFF.

This chain joins TRBV7-9 and TRBJ1-1; 8 bases align to TRBD1. This CDR3 spans 15 amino acids. Trimming took 5 bases from V and 6 from J; bases not matched to a gene: 11. Germline assignment: CDR1 SEHNR and CDR2 FQNEAQ (reference sequence). Here the CDR3 reads CASSPDRGSRSEAFF. CDR3 nucleotides: TGTGCCAGCAGCCCTGACAGGGGTTCCCGTTCTGAAGCTTTCTTT.

This clone has a handful of counts. The gene calls are TRBV4-1 and TRBJ2-1; 9 nucleotides agree with TRBD1. The V segment lost 4 bases and the J segment 7 bases; nucleotides outside the gene matches: 5. CDR1 is MGHRA and CDR2 is YSYEKL in the germline V gene. The CDR3 totals 14 residues. CDR3 nucleotide sequence: TGCGCCAGCAGCCGGGACAGGGTAGGGAATGAGCAGTTCTTC. It encodes CASSRDRVGNEQFF.

This clone was seen once. CDR3 nucleotides: TGTGCCAGCAGCTTCGGTCCGGGACAACCTCAGAACACTGAAGCTTTCTTT. Protein product: CASSFGPGQPQNTEAFF. The chain has TRBV11-2 and TRBJ1-1; D may be TRBD1 (6 bases). This CDR3 is 17 amino acids long. Germline-derived CDR1 and CDR2 are SGHAT and FQNNGV. Trimming shortened V by 3 bases and J by 1 base, and 18 bases separated the two germline ends.

This clone was counted once. The chain couples TRBV3-1 (or the pseudogene TRBV3-2) to TRBJ1-5; perhaps TRBD1 as D (6 bases). The CDR3 has 19 residues. CDR1 and CDR2 from the germline V gene are LGHDT and YNNKEL (reference sequence). Trimming removed 0 bases at V and 0 bases at J, with 18 bases between. This CDR3 is CASSQEGGQPLYSNQPQHF. DNA of the CDR3: TGTGCCAGCAGCCAAGAGGGGGGGCAACCCTTATATAGCAATCAGCCCCAGCATTTT.

CDR3 nucleotide sequence: TGTGCCATCAGTGAGTCGGGGACAGGGGGAAACACTGAAGCTTTCTTT. Translating gives CAISESGTGGNTEAFF. The chain recombines TRBV10-3 with TRBJ1-1, with 11 bases matching TRBD1. V trimming: 0 bases; J trimming: 2 bases; junction bases outside the gene matches: 2. Germline V gene lookup returns CDR1 ENHRY and CDR2 SYGVKD. The CDR3 extends over 16 amino acids.

Here the CDR3 reads CASSLAGDRAKNIQYF. For the CDR3, the DNA is TGTGCCAGCAGCTTGGCTGGCGACAGGGCCAAAAACATTCAGTACTTC. The V and J genes are TRBV5-4 and TRBJ2-4, with D perhaps TRBD1 (6 bases). This CDR3 is built from 16 residues. Trimming took 0 bases from V and 1 from J, leaving 11 bases between them. Germline lookup yields CDR1 SGHNT and CDR2 YYREEE (reference sequence).

The chain combines TRBV5-4 with TRBJ1-2; 7 bases line up with TRBD1. CDR1 and CDR2 (germline): SGHNT, YYREEE (reference sequence). J gave up 7 bases and V 7 bases, and 10 bases lay outside the gene matches. The CDR3 contains 13 residues. Here the CDR3 reads CASGNSTGSGYTF. The DNA for the CDR3 is TGTGCCAGCGGCAACTCGACAGGGTCTGGCTACACCTTC.

This clone was counted once. The chain has TRBV30 and TRBJ2-3; D call uncertain. CDR1 and CDR2 from the germline V gene are GTSNPN and SVGIG (reference sequence). The V and J ends lost 2 bases and 2 bases respectively, with 8 bases between them. This CDR3 is 13 amino acids long. This CDR3 reads CAWSSHFTDTQYF. The CDR3 nucleotides are TGTGCCTGGAGTAGCCATTTCACAGATACGCAGTATTTT.

The V and J genes are TRBV28 and TRBJ2-5, with D possibly matching TRBD1 (5 bases). From germline, CDR1 is MDHEN and CDR2 SYDVKM. Trimming shortened V by 6 bases and J by 2 bases, and 16 bases separated the two germline ends. This CDR3 has 15 residues. The CDR3 reads CASRTPGKAQETQYF. Written as DNA, the CDR3 is TGTGCCAGCAGAACCCCAGGGAAGGCTCAAGAGACCCAGTACTTC.

As to this clone: This sample also contains other DNA sequences that code for the same CDR3. The V call is TRBV7-2, the J call TRBJ1-2; 8 positions match TRBD1. Looked up from germline, CDR1 is SGHTA and CDR2 is FQGNSA. CDR3 length: 13 residues. Germline trimming cut 4 bases from V and 5 bases from J; bases unmatched to any gene: 3. CDR3 bases: TGTGCCAGCAGCTCCGGACAGGGATATGGCTACACCTTC. Its protein is CASSSGQGYGYTF. The whole variable domain, remainder taken from reference TRBV7-2 and TRBJ1-2, is GAGVSQSPSNKVTEKGKDVELRCDPISGHTALYWYRQSLGQGLEFLIYFQGNSAPDKSGLPSDRFSAERTGGSVSTLTIQRTQQEDSAVYLCASSSGQGYGYTFGSGTRLTVV.

This sequence joins TRBV2 and TRBJ1-2, with a possible D match to TRBD1 (6 bases). Germline V gives CDR1 SNHLY, CDR2 FYNNEI. With 8 bases removed from V and 7 bases from J, the gap between germline ends came to 17 bases. The CDR3 length is 13 residues. The CDR3 here is CASLNSGGLGYTF. CDR3 nucleotide sequence: TGTGCCAGCCTTAACTCCGGGGGGCTTGGCTACACCTTC.

The chain has TRBV2 and TRBJ1-2; a weak D match, TRBD1 (6 bases). This CDR3 contains 13 residues. Trimming cost V 9 bases and J 8 bases, with 19 bases left between them. Germline CDR1 and CDR2: SNHLY and FYNNEI. The CDR3 region is CASRGAPAVGYTF. CDR3 nucleotide sequence: TGTGCCAGTCGGGGGGCACCGGCTGTAGGCTACACCTTC.

The chain uses TRBV27 and TRBJ2-3; possible D gene TRBD2, 5 bases. This CDR3 spans 14 amino acids. V dropped 3 bases and J dropped 5 bases, with 12 bases sitting between them. Germline V gene data show CDR1 as MNHEY and CDR2 as SMNVEV (reference sequence). The CDR3 loop reads CASSFSVGRDTQYF. In nucleotides, the CDR3 is TGTGCCAGCAGTTTTTCCGTGGGGAGAGATACGCAGTATTTT.